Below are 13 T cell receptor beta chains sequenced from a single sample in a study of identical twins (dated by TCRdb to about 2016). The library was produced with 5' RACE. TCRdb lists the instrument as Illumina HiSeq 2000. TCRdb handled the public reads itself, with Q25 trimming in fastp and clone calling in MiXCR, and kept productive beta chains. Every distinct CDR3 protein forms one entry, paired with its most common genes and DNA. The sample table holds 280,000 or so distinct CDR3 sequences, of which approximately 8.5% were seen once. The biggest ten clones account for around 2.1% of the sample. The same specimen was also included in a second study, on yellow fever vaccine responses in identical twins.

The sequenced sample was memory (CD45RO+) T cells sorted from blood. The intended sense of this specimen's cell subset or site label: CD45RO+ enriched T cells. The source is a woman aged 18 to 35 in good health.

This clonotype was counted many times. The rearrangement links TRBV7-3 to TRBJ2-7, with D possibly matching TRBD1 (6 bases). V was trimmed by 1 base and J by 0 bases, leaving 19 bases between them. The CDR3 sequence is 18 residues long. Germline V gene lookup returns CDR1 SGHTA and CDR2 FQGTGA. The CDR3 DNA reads TGTGCCAGCAGCTTAAGAGGGGTAGAGGGGACAAACTCCTACGAGCAGTACTTC. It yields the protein CASSLRGVEGTNSYEQYF. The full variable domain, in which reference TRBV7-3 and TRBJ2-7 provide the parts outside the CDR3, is GAGVSQTPSNKVTEKGKYVELRCDPISGHTALYWYRQSLGQGPEFLIYFQGTGAADDSGLPNDRFFAVRPEGSVSTLKIQRTERGDSAVYLCASSLRGVEGTNSYEQYFGPGTRLTVT.

The CDR3 loop is CSVTLAGGTQYF. Written as DNA, the CDR3 is TGCAGCGTTACCCTAGCGGGCGGTACGCAGTATTTT. The gene calls are TRBV29-1 and TRBJ2-3; TRBD2 matches at 8 bases. The V gene end was trimmed by 5 bases and the J gene end by 8 bases; junction bases not matched to a gene: 6. This CDR3 region has 12 residues. From germline, CDR1 is SQVTM and CDR2 ANQGSEA.

The CDR3 sequence is CASSNQGLAGGTNTGELFF. In DNA form, the CDR3 reads TGTGCCAGCAGCAACCAGGGACTAGCGGGGGGAACGAACACCGGGGAGCTGTTTTTT. The chain employs TRBV5-6 and TRBJ2-2; 15 bases fit TRBD2. Germline V CDR1 and CDR2: SGHDT, YYEEEE. This CDR3 is built from 19 residues. J gave up 0 bases and V 4 bases, and 7 bases lay outside the gene matches. Filled out from reference TRBV5-6 and TRBJ2-2, the complete variable domain reads DAGVTQSPTHLIKTRGQQVTLRCSPKSGHDTVSWYQQALGQGPQFIFQYYEEEERQRGNFPDRFSGHQFPNYSSELNVNALLLGDSALYLCASSNQGLAGGTNTGELFFGEGSRLTVL.

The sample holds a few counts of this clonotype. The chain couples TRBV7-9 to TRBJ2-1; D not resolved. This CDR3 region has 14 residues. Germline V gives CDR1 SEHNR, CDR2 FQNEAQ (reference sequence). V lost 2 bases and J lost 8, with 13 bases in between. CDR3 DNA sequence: TGTGCCAGCAGCTTAAGAAGTGGTTTCGATGAGCAGTTCTTC. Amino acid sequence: CASSLRSGFDEQFF.

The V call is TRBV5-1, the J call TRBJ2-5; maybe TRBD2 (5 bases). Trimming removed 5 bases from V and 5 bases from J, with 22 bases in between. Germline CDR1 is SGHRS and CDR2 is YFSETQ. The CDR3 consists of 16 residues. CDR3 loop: CASRHPGREPGETQYF. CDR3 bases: TGCGCCAGCAGACACCCAGGCCGGGAACCCGGGGAGACCCAGTACTTC.

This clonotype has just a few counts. CDR3 sequence (DNA): TGTGCCAGCATGGAGGCGGGGGGTAGCACAGATACGCAGTATTTT. Translating it yields CASMEAGGSTDTQYF. V usage is TRBV9 and J usage is TRBJ2-3, with 8 bases that match TRBD2. The CDR3 is 15 residues long. CDR1 and CDR2 from the germline V gene are SGDLS and YYNGEE. Trimming took 6 bases from V and 0 from J; bases not matched to a gene: 6.

The CDR3 nucleotides read TGTGCCAGCGGTAATAGGAAACCGAACACTGAAGCTTTCTTT. This translates into CASGNRKPNTEAFF. The gene calls are TRBV6-4 and TRBJ1-1; D is ambiguous. The germline V and J ends were trimmed by 8 bases and 1 base, with 14 bases remaining between them. The CDR3 covers 14 residues. Germline V gene sequence: CDR1 MRHNA, CDR2 SNTAGT.

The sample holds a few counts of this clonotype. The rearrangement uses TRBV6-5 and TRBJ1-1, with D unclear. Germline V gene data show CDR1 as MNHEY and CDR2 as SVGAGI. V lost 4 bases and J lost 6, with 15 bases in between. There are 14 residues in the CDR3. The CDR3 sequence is CASSLFKTDSEAFF. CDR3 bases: TGTGCCAGCAGTTTATTCAAGACGGACTCTGAAGCTTTCTTT.

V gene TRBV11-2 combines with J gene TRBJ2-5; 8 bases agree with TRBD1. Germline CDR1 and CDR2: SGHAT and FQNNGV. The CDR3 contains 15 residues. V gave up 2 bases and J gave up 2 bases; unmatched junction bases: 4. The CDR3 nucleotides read TGTGCCAGCAGCTTATTACAGGGGGGACAAGAGACCCAGTACTTC. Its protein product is CASSLLQGGQETQYF.

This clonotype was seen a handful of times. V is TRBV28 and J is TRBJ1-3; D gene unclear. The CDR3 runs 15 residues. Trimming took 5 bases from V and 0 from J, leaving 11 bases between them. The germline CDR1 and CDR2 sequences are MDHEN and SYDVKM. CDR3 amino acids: CASSTIASSGNTIYF. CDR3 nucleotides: TGTGCCAGCAGTACCATCGCCAGCTCTGGAAACACCATATATTTT.

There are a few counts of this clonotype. The CDR3 sequence is CASSFGQPQHF. CDR3 nucleotides: TGTGCCAGCAGTTTCGGTCAGCCCCAGCATTTT. This chain joins TRBV12-3 or TRBV12-4 and TRBJ1-5; D gene uncertain. The CDR3 consists of 11 residues. V shed 3 bases and J shed 6 bases, with 3 bases lying between them.

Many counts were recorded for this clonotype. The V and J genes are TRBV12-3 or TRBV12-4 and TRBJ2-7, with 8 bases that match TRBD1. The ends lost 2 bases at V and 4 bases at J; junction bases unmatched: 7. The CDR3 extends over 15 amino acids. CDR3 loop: CASSLTGTGVYEQYF. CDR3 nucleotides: TGTGCCAGCAGTTTAACGGGGACAGGTGTGTACGAGCAGTACTTC.

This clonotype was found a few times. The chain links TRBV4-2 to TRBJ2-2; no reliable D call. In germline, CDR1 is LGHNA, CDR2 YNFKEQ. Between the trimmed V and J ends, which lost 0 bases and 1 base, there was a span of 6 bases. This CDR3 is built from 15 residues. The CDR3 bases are TGTGCCAGCAGCCAAGATGTGGGGAACACCGGGGAGCTGTTTTTT. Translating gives CASSQDVGNTGELFF.